The rows below give T cell receptor beta chains drawn from one sample of a study of response to subunit inactivated influenza vaccine. TCRdb recomputed calls from the RT-PCR reads with MiXCR, one row per CDR3 protein. The repertoire consists of some 520,000 distinct CDR3 sequences, with approximately 17% occurring once and the leading ten covering less than 4%. The sequences come from CD4+ T cells sorted from PBMCs, collected less than 25 months after vaccination. The receptors were gathered from a man aged 50 to 69 who received an inactivated influenza vaccine. Both conserved end residues are part of each CDR3. The D gene is left open where the match is weak. Size is stated for part of the rows, as once, few or many counts, or as a class when the clone is expanded.

clone_size,v_call,d_call,j_call,cdr3_aa,cdr3_nt
few,TRBV6-2/TRBV6-3,NA,TRBJ2-1,CASRRDSNYEQFF,TGTGCCAGCAGACGGGACTCAAATTATGAGCAGTTCTTC
few,TRBV5-1,NA,TRBJ1-2,CASRQGTANYGYTF,TGCGCCAGCAGACAAGGGACGGCTAACTATGGCTACACCTTC
few,TRBV10-3,NA,TRBJ2-2,CAISEGTGELFF,TGTGCCATCAGTGAGGGCACCGGGGAGCTGTTTTTT
few,TRBV20-1,TRBD1,TRBJ1-1,CSAIQGSGTEAFF,TGCAGTGCAATACAGGGGAGTGGGACTGAAGCTTTCTTT
NA,TRBV7-3,TRBD1,TRBJ2-5,CASAQGARGTQYF,TGTGCCAGCGCCCAGGGGGCCCGAGGGACCCAGTACTTC
NA,TRBV2,NA,TRBJ2-1,CASSGGLQAVQFF,TGTGCCAGCAGCGGGGGACTCCAGGCTGTGCAGTTCTTC
NA,TRBV16,NA,TRBJ1-5,CASSQSGARNQPQHF,TGTGCCAGCAGCCAATCTGGGGCGCGGAATCAGCCCCAGCATTTT
few,TRBV20-1,TRBD1,TRBJ2-1,CSASDSGTGGEEQFF,TGCAGTGCTAGCGACTCCGGGACAGGGGGTGAGGAGCAGTTCTTC
NA,TRBV4-1,NA,TRBJ1-4,CASSQGLNEKLFF,TGCGCCAGCAGCCAAGGTCTTAATGAAAAACTGTTTTTT
NA,TRBV29-1,TRBD1,TRBJ1-1,CSVTGTGGMNTEAFF,TGCAGCGTTACCGGGACAGGGGGCATGAACACTGAAGCTTTCTTT
few,TRBV7-9,NA,TRBJ2-7,CASAKEGYEQYF,TGTGCCAGCGCCAAGGAGGGCTACGAGCAGTACTTC
few,TRBV20-1,NA,TRBJ1-1,CRARGALTEAFF,TGCAGGGCCCGCGGGGCCCTCACTGAAGCTTTCTTT
NA,TRBV5-6,TRBD2,TRBJ2-5,CASSSRVWAGGETQYF,TGTGCCAGCAGCAGCAGGGTCTGGGCGGGAGGAGAGACCCAGTACTTC
NA,TRBV10-2,NA,TRBJ2-3,CASSDQATRGFYTDTQYF,TGCGCCAGCAGTGACCAGGCTACCCGGGGGTTTTACACAGATACGCAGTATTTT
NA,TRBV6-2/TRBV6-3,NA,TRBJ2-4,CASSYVEGADLAKNIQYF,TGTGCCAGCAGTTACGTGGAGGGGGCTGATTTAGCCAAAAACATTCAGTACTTC
few,TRBV12-3/TRBV12-4,NA,TRBJ2-1,CASTRRGLHEQFF,TGTGCCAGCACGCGAAGGGGGTTGCATGAGCAGTTCTTC
NA,TRBV4-2,TRBD2,TRBJ2-1,CASSQVAGGYNEQLF,TGTGCCAGCAGCCAAGTAGCGGGAGGGTACAATGAGCAGCTCTTC
NA,TRBV28,NA,TRBJ1-2,CASRNHLKKDKESYGYTF,TGTGCCAGCAGAAACCACCTAAAGAAGGACAAGGAGAGCTATGGCTACACCTTC
few,TRBV20-1,NA,TRBJ1-1,CSARGVRGTEAFF,TGCAGTGCTAGAGGAGTGAGGGGGACTGAAGCTTTCTTT
NA,TRBV3-1,TRBD2,TRBJ2-5,CASSHGLAGVETQYF,TGTGCCAGCAGCCACGGACTAGCGGGAGTTGAGACCCAGTACTTC
NA,TRBV10-3,NA,TRBJ1-6,CAISESFLPGNSPLHF,TGTGCCATCAGTGAGTCGTTCCTTCCCGGGAATTCACCCCTCCACTTT
NA,TRBV9,NA,TRBJ1-5,CASSVAVGFNQPQHF,TGTGCCAGCAGCGTAGCTGTCGGATTCAATCAGCCCCAGCATTTT
few,TRBV6-7,TRBD2,TRBJ2-1,CAIKTGTSGGAYNEQFF,TGTGCCATCAAGACCGGGACTAGCGGGGGAGCCTACAATGAGCAGTTCTTC
NA,TRBV7-8,TRBD2,TRBJ2-3,CASSLALAGRGTDTQYF,TGTGCCAGCAGCTTAGCTCTAGCGGGGAGAGGCACAGATACGCAGTATTTT
NA,TRBV4-3,NA,TRBJ2-7,CASSPAITAGEQYF,TGCGCCAGCAGCCCGGCGATCACCGCTGGCGAGCAGTACTTC
few,TRBV4-3,TRBD1,TRBJ1-2,CASSLQGAKTHGYTF,TGCGCCAGCAGCCTACAGGGGGCTAAGACCCATGGCTACACCTTC
few,TRBV7-3,NA,TRBJ1-1,CASSLTGAGEAFF,TGTGCCAGCAGCTTAACAGGAGCAGGTGAAGCTTTCTTT
few,TRBV20-1,NA,TRBJ2-3,CSARDVVGTDTQYF,TGCAGTGCTAGAGATGTGGTCGGGACAGATACGCAGTATTTT
NA,TRBV7-2,NA,TRBJ1-1,CASSFGRGLNTEAFF,TGTGCCAGCAGCTTTGGCCGGGGATTGAACACTGAAGCTTTCTTT
many,TRBV12-3/TRBV12-4,TRBD1,TRBJ2-1,CASSPGQGAYNEQFF,TGTGCCAGCAGCCCGGGACAGGGGGCTTACAATGAGCAGTTCTTC
few,TRBV6-1,NA,TRBJ1-2,CASRRLGANYGYTF,TGTGCCAGCAGGCGCCTAGGAGCTAACTATGGCTACACCTTC
NA,TRBV20-1,NA,TRBJ2-7,CSASLQGSEQYF,TGCAGTGCTAGCCTCCAGGGGTCCGAGCAGTACTTC
few,TRBV10-3,TRBD2,TRBJ2-7,CAISESGSLYEQYF,TGTGCCATCAGTGAGAGCGGGAGTCTCTACGAGCAGTACTTC
many,TRBV2,TRBD1,TRBJ2-7,CASSGDRGNEQYF,TGTGCCAGCAGTGGGGACAGGGGAAACGAGCAGTACTTC
many,TRBV20-1,TRBD2,TRBJ2-3,CSAKVLVGGFTDTQYF,TGCAGTGCTAAGGTTTTAGTCGGGGGGTTCACAGATACGCAGTATTTT
few,TRBV20-1,TRBD2,TRBJ2-7,CSARVAGSSYEQYF,TGCAGTGCTAGAGTAGCGGGATCCTCCTACGAGCAGTACTTC
many,TRBV20-1,TRBD1,TRBJ1-2,CSAPYPGGNYGYTF,TGCAGTGCTCCTTACCCAGGGGGCAACTATGGCTACACCTTC
few,TRBV9,NA,TRBJ1-1,CASSALQNTEAFF,TGTGCCAGCAGCGCCCTACAGAACACTGAAGCTTTCTTT
many,TRBV5-1,NA,TRBJ1-1,CASSFGGKLEAFF,TGCGCCAGCAGCTTTGGGGGAAAACTCGAAGCTTTCTTT
few,TRBV20-1,TRBD2,TRBJ2-7,CSARGERTSGRAAYEQYF,TGCAGTGCTAGAGGCGAGAGGACTAGCGGGAGGGCCGCTTACGAGCAGTACTTC
many,TRBV5-1,TRBD1,TRBJ1-1,CASSWRQGKNTEAFF,TGCGCCAGCAGTTGGAGACAGGGAAAGAACACTGAAGCTTTCTTT
NA,TRBV6-1,TRBD1,TRBJ2-5,CATRQGEGQETQYF,TGTGCCACCCGACAGGGGGAAGGCCAAGAGACCCAGTACTTC
NA,TRBV2,TRBD2,TRBJ2-7,CASSESGTSVYEQYF,TGTGCCAGCAGTGAGTCCGGGACTAGCGTCTACGAGCAGTACTTC
few,TRBV5-1,NA,TRBJ2-3,CASRQDSTDTQYF,TGCGCCAGCAGACAGGACAGCACAGATACGCAGTATTTT
many,TRBV10-3,NA,TRBJ2-7,CAISEWGTTYEQYF,TGTGCCATCAGTGAATGGGGGACAACTTACGAGCAGTACTTC
NA,TRBV20-1,TRBD2,TRBJ2-7,CSATPGTSGYEQYF,TGCAGTGCTACCCCCGGGACTAGCGGCTACGAGCAGTACTTC
NA,TRBV9,TRBD2,TRBJ2-5,CASSPAGSGGETQYF,TGTGCCAGCAGCCCCGCGGGGTCCGGGGGGGAGACCCAGTACTTC
many,TRBV18,NA,TRBJ2-1,CASSLTEGNEQFF,TGTGCCAGCTCACTCACGGAGGGCAATGAGCAGTTCTTC
many,TRBV20-1,NA,TRBJ2-3,CSAPGWSGTDTQYF,TGCAGTGCCCCCGGCTGGAGCGGGACAGATACGCAGTATTTT
many,TRBV10-1,TRBD1,TRBJ2-5,CASSESTRGEGASETQYF,TGCGCCAGCAGTGAGTCGACCCGGGGTGAGGGGGCCTCCGAGACCCAGTACTTC
NA,TRBV12-3/TRBV12-4,NA,TRBJ2-1,CASSLYENEQFF,TGTGCCAGCAGTTTATATGAGAATGAGCAGTTCTTC
NA,TRBV6-2/TRBV6-3,TRBD1,TRBJ2-6,CATLRDRVSGANVLTF,TGTGCCACCCTCCGGGACAGGGTTTCTGGGGCCAACGTCCTGACTTTC
few,TRBV3-1,TRBD1,TRBJ2-7,CASSLIQGPHEQYF,TGTGCCAGCAGCCTAATACAGGGGCCCCACGAGCAGTACTTC
NA,TRBV6-5,TRBD1,TRBJ2-2,CASNYGTANTGELFF,TGTGCCAGCAATTACGGGACAGCGAACACCGGGGAGCTGTTTTTT
NA,TRBV27,TRBD2,TRBJ2-3,CASSLAGGEADTQYF,TGTGCCAGCAGTTTAGCGGGGGGGGAGGCAGATACGCAGTATTTT